This T cell receptor beta chain was identified in a study of blood T cell repertoires in COVID-19. Sequencing was performed with immunoSEQ multiplex PCR; in TCRdb, only in-frame clones are kept and a portion is missing. The table shows over 200,000 clones, with 83% occurring only once. The germline V gene encodes CDR1 MNHEY and CDR2 SVGEGT. V dropped 6 bases and J dropped 0 bases, with 18 bases sitting between them. The CDR3 sequence is 16 residues long. Sequencing was performed on peripheral blood. J is TRBJ2-7 and V is TRBV6-2 or TRBV6-3, with TRBD2 as a possible D gene (5 bases). This TCR came from a woman aged 30 to 39 with COVID-19, enrolled during active disease. The CDR3 is CASSPNPSFHSYEQYF. CDR3 nucleotide sequence: TGTGCCAGCAGCCCGAACCCTAGCTTCCACTCCTACGAGCAGTACTTC.